What follows are 32 T cell receptor beta chains derived from one specimen sequenced in a study of regulatory T cells in long-lasting Graves disease. Library construction for TCR beta used iRepertoire HTBI primers and Arm-PCR of CDR3 regions. TCRdb used MiXCR to reprocess the multiplex PCR reads, holding one entry per CDR3 protein. This table has more than 300,000 distinct CDR3 sequences, 15% to 20% appearing once. Time point indicated: newly diagnosed GD, antithyroid drugs for less than 3 months. PBMCs were the source of the RNA used for TCR sequencing. These data are also associated with another study on T cells in Graves' hyperthyroidism and ophthalmopathy.

Sequencing used peripheral blood mononuclear cells (PBMCs), obtained at new diagnosis, from a patient treated with antithyroid drugs. These receptors were taken from a young woman with Graves disease.

In its sample, this clonotype was seen many times. This chain links TRBV7-9 with TRBJ1-4, with TRBD1 matching 9 bases. The CDR3 has 14 residues. Germline CDR1 and CDR2: SEHNR and FQNEAQ (reference sequence). V was pared by 3 bases and J by 5 bases, with 1 base of the junction left unmatched. CDR3 in DNA: TGTGCCAGCAGCTTGGGACAGGGAAATGAAAAACTGTTTTTT. Protein: CASSLGQGNEKLFF.

Here the CDR3 DNA reads TGTGCCACCAGCAGCGCGCGAGGGTTTGAGACCCAGTACTTC. This codes for CATSSARGFETQYF. The chain employs TRBV15 and TRBJ2-5; the D gene is possibly TRBD2 (5 bases). Looked up from germline, CDR1 is LNHNV and CDR2 is YYDKDF (reference sequence). Deletions cut 3 bases from V and 5 bases from J, with 13 bases between. The length of the CDR3 is 14 residues.

The rearrangement links TRBV11-2 to TRBJ2-7; tentatively, D is TRBD1 (10 bases). The germline V and J ends were trimmed by 6 bases and 1 base, with 16 bases remaining between them. The CDR3 has 15 residues. Germline-derived CDR1 and CDR2 are SGHAT and FQNNGV. The DNA for the CDR3 is TGTGCCAGCAGGCTAGCGGGACAGGGGTCCTACGAGCAGTACTTC. It specifies CASRLAGQGSYEQYF. Full variable domain (missing parts from reference TRBV11-2 and TRBJ2-7): EAGVAQSPRYKIIEKRQSVAFWCNPISGHATLYWYQQILGQGPKLLIQFQNNGVVDDSQLPKDRFSAERLKGVDSTLKIQPAKLEDSAVYLCASRLAGQGSYEQYFGPGTRLTVT.

This clonotype was seen at least ten times. This rearrangement joins TRBV10-3 to TRBJ1-3; perhaps TRBD1 as D (6 bases). CDR3 length: 17 residues. Germline V gene sequence: CDR1 ENHRY, CDR2 SYGVKD. The V end lost 0 bases, the J end lost 3 bases, and 15 bases lay between the germline ends. The DNA for the CDR3 is TGTGCCATCAGTGAGTCGTCGAGAGGGGGAGATGGAAACACCATATATTTT. Encoded protein: CAISESSRGGDGNTIYF.

The chain links TRBV5-6 to TRBJ2-1, with 12 nucleotides matching TRBD2. The V gene end was trimmed by 5 bases and the J gene end by 4 bases; junction bases not matched to a gene: 7. The CDR3 runs 16 residues. The germline V gene has CDR1 SGHDT and CDR2 YYEEEE. CDR3 DNA sequence: TGTGCCAGCAGAACCCGCCTAGCGGGGGGGTACAATGAGCAGTTCTTC. This gives the protein CASRTRLAGGYNEQFF.

Worth noting for this clonotype: One base away lies a much larger clone, so this may be a sequencing read error. The chain links TRBV20-1 to TRBJ2-1; 7 bases are a match to TRBD2. The DNA end lines up better with TRBJ2-5; the J call may be wrong. This CDR3 contains 16 residues. The germline V gene encodes CDR1 DFQATT and CDR2 SNEGSKA (reference sequence). Here the CDR3 DNA reads TGCGGTGCTAGAGGAGCTAGCGGAAGGGAGTCAGAGACCCAGTACTTC. Its translation: CGARGASGRESETQYF.

V gene TRBV19 combines with J gene TRBJ1-3; perhaps TRBD1 as D (5 bases). Looked up from germline, CDR1 is LNHDA and CDR2 is SQIVND (reference sequence). Between the trimmed V and J ends, which lost 5 bases and 9 bases, there was a span of 26 bases. This CDR3 is 17 amino acids long. The CDR3 spells CASSFSPQRIPRGTIYF. The CDR3 DNA follows: TGTGCCAGTAGTTTCAGCCCCCAAAGGATCCCGAGGGGCACCATATATTTT.

This clonotype was seen only a few times. The V gene is TRBV19, the J gene TRBJ2-1; TRBD1 matches 8 bases. This CDR3 contains 15 residues. Trimming removed 8 bases from V and 1 base from J; junction bases left unmatched: 7. Per the germline V gene, CDR1 is LNHDA and CDR2 is SQIVND (reference sequence). The CDR3 nucleotides read TGTGCCAGTCTTGCGGGGACAGGATCCTACAATGAGCAGTTCTTC. This translates into CASLAGTGSYNEQFF. The variable domain in full, with the rest retrieved from reference TRBV19 and TRBJ2-1, is DGGITQSPKYLFRKEGQNVTLSCEQNLNHDAMYWYRQDPGQGLRLIYYSQIVNDFQKGDIAEGYSVSREKKESFPLTVTSAQKNPTAFYLCASLAGTGSYNEQFFGPGTRLTVL.

In its sample, this clonotype was seen many times. The chain carries TRBV20-1 and TRBJ1-1; D call uncertain. V was shortened by 3 bases and J by 1 base, with 6 bases between the two germline ends. The germline CDR1 and CDR2 sequences are DFQATT and SNEGSKA (reference sequence). The CDR3 totals 12 residues. CDR3 DNA: TGCAGTGCTAGGGAGGGGAACACTGAAGCTTTCTTT. Protein sequence: CSAREGNTEAFF.

This clonotype was counted at least ten times. V usage is TRBV28 and J usage is TRBJ2-2; TRBD2 aligns across 13 bases. Germline CDR1 MDHEN, CDR2 SYDVKM. The V and J ends lost 3 bases and 5 bases, in that order; junction bases with no gene match: 3. CDR3 length: 16 residues. CDR3 sequence (DNA): TGTGCCAGCAGTTTGTCGGGACTAGCGGGAACCGGGGAGCTGTTTTTT. The encoded protein is CASSLSGLAGTGELFF.

Worth noting for this clonotype: A much larger clone differs from this one at a single base, so this may be a read error. The V call is TRBV12-3 or TRBV12-4, the J call TRBJ1-5; tentative D call: TRBD1 (5 bases). CDR3 length: 15 amino acids. Deletions cut 5 bases from V and 10 bases from J, with 21 bases between. In DNA form, the CDR3 reads TGTGCCAGCAGTCACGCAGGCGCGGGTAGGGGCCCCCAGCATTTT. Protein sequence: CASSHAGAGRGPQHF.

This clonotype was recorded at least ten times. V gene TRBV20-1 combines with J gene TRBJ1-2, with a possible D match to TRBD1 (6 bases). Germline V lookup: CDR1 DFQATT, CDR2 SNEGSKA (reference sequence). This CDR3 is built from 13 residues. Trimming removed 4 bases from V and 4 bases from J, with 13 bases in between. This CDR3 is CSANPQGGYGYTF. DNA of the CDR3: TGCAGTGCTAACCCACAGGGCGGCTATGGCTACACCTTC.

This chain connects TRBV19 to TRBJ2-1; D is unclear. The J call may be mistaken, given a closer DNA end match to TRBJ2-3. Germline lookup yields CDR1 LNHDA and CDR2 SQIVND (reference sequence). This CDR3 is 14 amino acids long. The CDR3 sequence is CASKGAALPDTQYF. CDR3 nucleotide sequence: TGTGCCAGTAAAGGCGCGGCGTTACCAGATACGCAGTATTTT.

This clonotype occurred many times. J is TRBJ1-1 and V is TRBV5-1; D gene unclear. Germline V CDR1 and CDR2: SGHRS, YFSETQ. This CDR3 spans 13 amino acids. V was pared by 2 bases and J by 1 base, with 6 bases between. The DNA of the CDR3 is TGCGCCAGCAGCTTTAAAGGGAACACTGAAGCTTTCTTT. Its protein product is CASSFKGNTEAFF.

This clonotype was counted at least ten times. The genes are TRBV27 and TRBJ2-3; D is ambiguous. Germline V gene sequence: CDR1 MNHEY, CDR2 SMNVEV (reference sequence). V shed 1 base and J shed 4 bases, with 9 bases lying between them. The CDR3 covers 14 residues. CDR3 in amino acids: CASSLFSLADTQYF. In DNA, the CDR3 is TGTGCCAGCAGTTTATTTAGTTTGGCAGATACGCAGTATTTT.

There are a few counts of this clonotype. This chain links TRBV5-1 with TRBJ2-1, with 10 positions matching TRBD2. V gave up 4 bases and J gave up 1 base; unmatched junction bases: 11. The CDR3 extends over 18 amino acids. CDR1 SGHRS and CDR2 YFSETQ come from the germline V gene. CDR3 coding DNA: TGCGCCAGCAGCCTAGGTGTTAGCGGGGGGACTTCCTACAATGAGCAGTTCTTC. Amino acid sequence: CASSLGVSGGTSYNEQFF.

The sample holds many counts of this clonotype. The V and J genes are TRBV2 and TRBJ2-6; D might be TRBD2 (6 bases). With 3 bases removed from V and 2 bases from J, the gap between germline ends came to 11 bases. The V gene's germline CDR1 is SNHLY and CDR2 FYNNEI. The CDR3 length is 16 residues. This chain's CDR3 is CASSEFSGAGANVLTF. The CDR3 nucleotides are TGTGCCAGCAGTGAGTTTTCGGGGGCTGGGGCCAACGTCCTGACTTTC.

The chain joins TRBV7-9 to TRBJ2-1, with TRBD2 identical over 8 bases. The CDR3 totals 16 residues. The V gene end was trimmed by 8 bases and the J gene end by 5 bases; junction bases not matched to a gene: 14. Looked up from germline, CDR1 is SEHNR and CDR2 is FQNEAQ (reference sequence). The CDR3 nucleotides are TGTGCCAGCGTAAGGAAGCGGGGGTGGATAAACAATGAGCAGTTCTTC. This gives the protein CASVRKRGWINNEQFF.

This clonotype was counted many times. CDR3 in amino acids: CASSRDSVSYNEQFF. The DNA for the CDR3 is TGCGCCAGCAGCCGGGACAGCGTTTCCTACAATGAGCAGTTCTTC. V is TRBV5-1 and J is TRBJ2-1; 7 nucleotides agree with TRBD1. The CDR3 has 15 amino acids. After removal of 4 bases from V and 1 base from J, the junction contained 5 bases not matched to a gene. Germline-derived CDR1 and CDR2 are SGHRS and YFSETQ.

The CDR3 protein is CASSQRGEGIAGGENEQFF. The CDR3 DNA follows: TGTGCCAGCAGCCAAAGGGGTGAGGGGATAGCGGGAGGGGAAAATGAGCAGTTCTTC. The chain employs TRBV4-2 and TRBJ2-1, with 11 bases that match TRBD2. CDR1 and CDR2 (germline): LGHNA, YNFKEQ. V trimming: 2 bases; J trimming: 7 bases; junction bases outside the gene matches: 16. The CDR3 contains 19 residues.

This clonotype was detected many times. The rearrangement uses TRBV12-3 or TRBV12-4 and TRBJ2-3, with TRBD2 matching over 12 bases. The CDR3 runs to 16 residues. With 6 bases clipped from V and 0 bases from J, the junction kept 4 bases outside the gene matches. The CDR3 region has the DNA TGTGCCAGCAGCTCCGGACTAGCGGGGAGCACAGATACGCAGTATTTT. It specifies CASSSGLAGSTDTQYF.

The table lists this clonotype with a few counts. CDR3 region: CASSLERLGGQHF. Here the CDR3 DNA reads TGTGCCAGCAGCTTAGAGAGGCTGGGTGGCCAGCATTTT. The V gene is TRBV11-2, the J gene TRBJ1-5; D is unresolved. V lost 0 bases to trimming and J lost 12 bases, with 12 bases between them. CDR3 length: 13 amino acids. Germline values: CDR1 SGHAT, CDR2 FQNNGV.

This clonotype came up many times. This chain links TRBV27 with TRBJ2-5; D unresolved. Trimming left V 4 bases short and J 7 bases short, with 13 bases between. The length of the CDR3 is 13 residues. Per the germline V gene, CDR1 is MNHEY and CDR2 is SMNVEV (reference sequence). Here the CDR3 DNA reads TGTGCCAGCAGTTCGGCCAAGCCTGGGACCCAGTACTTC. As protein: CASSSAKPGTQYF.

J is TRBJ1-2 and V is TRBV20-1, with a possible D match to TRBD1 (6 bases). Germline loops: CDR1 DFQATT, CDR2 SNEGSKA (reference sequence). Trimming cost V 4 bases and J 7 bases, with 13 bases left between them. This CDR3 spans 12 amino acids. CDR3 amino acids: CSANPGVGGYTF. DNA for the CDR3: TGCAGTGCTAATCCAGGGGTAGGTGGCTACACCTTC.

This clonotype was recorded at least ten times. The chain is built from TRBV20-1 and TRBJ2-5; 11 bases agree with TRBD1. The V gene's germline CDR1 is DFQATT and CDR2 SNEGSKA (reference sequence). The CDR3 is 15 residues long. With V trimmed by 1 base and J by 3 bases, 4 bases remained unmatched. In DNA, the CDR3 is TGCAGTGCTAGAGTTTGGACAGGGGGCAAAGAGACCCAGTACTTC. It translates to CSARVWTGGKETQYF.

This clonotype turned up a few times. This rearrangement joins TRBV7-9 to TRBJ2-1, with D possibly matching TRBD1 (6 bases). Between the trimmed V and J ends, which lost 3 bases and 7 bases, there was a span of 22 bases. Germline assignment: CDR1 SEHNR and CDR2 FQNEAQ (reference sequence). The CDR3 extends over 17 amino acids. CDR3 nucleotides: TGTGCCAGCAGCTTCACAGGGAAGATTACGTCTACGAATGAGCAGTTCTTC. Translation gives CASSFTGKITSTNEQFF.

At least ten counts were recorded for this clonotype. V usage is TRBV5-1 and J usage is TRBJ2-7; 12 bases map to TRBD2. The CDR3 sequence is 11 residues long. Germline V gene lookup returns CDR1 SGHRS and CDR2 YFSETQ. J gave up 7 bases and V 7 bases, and 0 bases lay outside the gene matches. CDR3 coding DNA: TGCGCCAGCGGACTAGCGGGAGAGCAGTACTTC. Its translation: CASGLAGEQYF.

This chain connects TRBV6-1 to TRBJ2-6, with D possibly matching TRBD1 (6 bases). The CDR3 extends over 15 amino acids. V was trimmed by 5 bases and J by 2 bases, leaving 10 bases between them. Germline-derived CDR1 and CDR2 are MNHNS and SASEGT. The CDR3 DNA reads TGTGCCAGCAGTATTGCAGGGGCTGGGGCCAACGTCCTGACTTTC. Its protein is CASSIAGAGANVLTF.

The V gene is TRBV4-1, the J gene TRBJ2-3; 7 bases map to TRBD2. V dropped 0 bases and J dropped 6; count of bases not matched to a gene: 15. The CDR3 runs 18 residues. The germline gives CDR1 MGHRA, CDR2 YSYEKL. For the CDR3, the DNA is TGCGCCAGCAGCCAAGAGGCGGCCGGGACTACCCTATCGGATACGCAGTATTTT. Its translation is CASSQEAAGTTLSDTQYF.

Comment on this clonotype: A clone one base away is much larger, so this may be a read error. The chain couples TRBV5-1 to TRBJ2-2; perhaps TRBD1 as D (7 bases). The germline gives CDR1 SGHRS, CDR2 YFSETQ. CDR3 length: 15 amino acids. The CDR3 DNA sequence: TGCGCCAGCAGGACCCGTCAGGGGGGCACCGGGGAGCTGGTTTTT. Translated, it gives CASRTRQGGTGELVF.

This clonotype was seen a handful of times. The chain joins TRBV20-1 to TRBJ2-2; TRBD1 aligns across 8 bases. CDR3 length equals 15 residues. The V segment lost 6 bases and the J segment 3 bases; nucleotides outside the gene matches: 9. Germline V gene sequence: CDR1 DFQATT, CDR2 SNEGSKA (reference sequence). CDR3: CSASRTGQDTGELFF. In nucleotides, the CDR3 is TGCAGTGCCTCCAGGACAGGGCAGGACACCGGGGAGCTGTTTTTT.

A note on this clonotype: A much larger clone differs by one base, so this may be a read error. The chain employs TRBV6-1 and TRBJ2-3; a possible D gene is TRBD1 (5 bases). Per germline, CDR1 MNHNS and CDR2 SASEGT. This CDR3 contains 14 residues. In DNA, the CDR3 is TGTGCCAGCAGAGGGGCGTTTATCCAAGATACGGAGTATTTT. Translating it yields CASRGAFIQDTEYF.